The clone carrying this T cell receptor beta chain is medium-sized within its sample. Its antigen is as yet unknown. This specimen belongs to a study of metastatic and nonmetastatic thyroid tumors. Study in general: The comparison covered peripheral blood and tumor or nodule tissue in malignant and benign thyroid patients. Study results and limitations: TCR beta diversity was reportedly significantly higher in malignant thyroid tumors than benign nodules, in blood and tumor.

Prior to thyroid surgery, none of the patients had received any treatment. As processed by the authors: The study's classifier, a distant-metastasis tool for papillary thyroid cancer, was built using CDR3 differences across clinicopathological groups. TCRdb ran MiXCR on the PCR reads. TCRdb's processing, not the authors', yielded these V and J calls. Among some 23,000 clones listed, approximately 30% were seen once. CDR1 SGHTA and CDR2 FQGNSA come from the germline V gene. The CDR3 is made up of 15 amino acids. With 5 bases removed from V and 0 bases from J, the gap between germline ends came to 14 bases.

The V gene is TRBV7-2, the J gene TRBJ2-7; TRBD1 might be the D (6 bases). Sequenced input: tumor tissue. The TCR originated in a female donor with papillary thyroid cancer or a benign thyroid nodule (not recorded which). Some clones in this sample may be carry-over from other donors' samples. CDR3 DNA: TGTGCCAGCAGCGCGGTAGGGGGTCCCTCCTACGAGCAGTACTTC. Its translation is CASSAVGGPSYEQYF.